Below are 10 T cell receptor beta chains sequenced from a single sample in a study of blood T cell repertoires in COVID-19. Measured with immunoSEQ multiplex PCR; TCRdb has only the in-frame clones, and not every one. The sample has over 200,000 clones, about 85% seen once; the top ten hold around 18%. Source material: peripheral blood. The receptors shown here come from a woman older than 75 with active or convalescent COVID-19.

This chain connects TRBV7-6 to TRBJ2-5; perhaps TRBD1 as D (6 bases). The V end lost 6 bases, the J end lost 5 bases, and 13 bases lay between the germline ends. The CDR3 runs to 13 residues. Per germline, CDR1 SGHVS and CDR2 FNYEAQ. The CDR3 sequence: CASSPQGRETQYF. The CDR3 DNA reads as TGTGCCAGCAGTCCACAGGGCCGGGAGACCCAGTACTTC.

In its sample, this clone was seen once. V and J are TRBV7-2 and TRBJ2-2, with 10 nucleotides matching TRBD2. Trimming removed 4 bases from V and 7 bases from J; junction bases left unmatched: 15. Germline CDR1 is SGHTA and CDR2 is FQGNSA. The CDR3 contains 18 residues. The CDR3 reads CASSSQAGGPWEDGELFF. The CDR3 DNA reads as TGTGCCAGCAGCTCCCAAGCGGGGGGGCCGTGGGAGGACGGGGAGCTGTTTTTT.

In DNA form, the CDR3 reads TGTGCCAGCAGCGATGACAGCTATGAAGCTTTCTTT. Translating gives CASSDDSYEAFF. The chain combines TRBV6-5 with TRBJ1-1, with D possibly TRBD1 on 5 matching bases. The germline V and J ends were trimmed by 6 bases and 7 bases, with 12 bases remaining between them. The CDR3 covers 12 residues. Germline-derived CDR1 and CDR2 are MNHEY and SVGAGI.

This rearrangement joins TRBV10-3 to TRBJ1-2, with TRBD1 identical over 10 bases. Germline V gives CDR1 ENHRY, CDR2 SYGVKD. V gave up 11 bases and J gave up 7 bases; unmatched junction bases: 13. CDR3 length: 14 amino acids. The CDR3 sequence: CAHHGTGALGGYTF. The CDR3, as DNA: TGTGCCCATCACGGGACAGGGGCCCTTGGTGGCTACACCTTC.

This chain uses TRBV30 with TRBJ1-1, with D possibly matching TRBD1 (6 bases). The CDR3 has 14 residues. V was trimmed by 5 bases and J by 5 bases, leaving 18 bases between them. CDR1 and CDR2 (germline): GTSNPN, SVGIG (reference sequence). The CDR3 nucleotides read TGTGCCTGGTGGTGGCGAGGGGGAAGGACTGAAGCTTTCTTT. Amino acids: CAWWWRGGRTEAFF. The full variable domain, rest sourced from reference TRBV30 and TRBJ1-1, is SQTIHQWPATLVQPVGSPLSLECTVEGTSNPNLYWYRQAAGRGLQLLFYSVGIGQISSEVPQNLSASRPQDRQFILSSKKLLLSDSGFYLCAWWWRGGRTEAFFGQGTRLTVV.

The V and J genes are TRBV9 and TRBJ1-2; 7 nucleotides line up with TRBD1. Germline V gene data show CDR1 as SGDLS and CDR2 as YYNGEE. V shed 4 bases, J shed 3 bases, and the junction held 6 bases outside the gene matches. The CDR3 has 14 amino acids. The CDR3 here is CASSIDRADYGYTF. The DNA for the CDR3 is TGTGCCAGCAGCATTGACAGGGCCGACTATGGCTACACCTTC.

CDR3 sequence reads: CASSGGWGTDTQYF. The CDR3 region has the DNA TGCGCCAGCAGTGGCGGATGGGGCACAGATACGCAGTATTTT. The chain is built from TRBV5-1 and TRBJ2-3; D is unresolved. In germline, CDR1 is SGHRS, CDR2 YFSETQ. This CDR3 contains 14 residues. The V end was cut by 5 bases, the J end by 1 base, with 11 bases between.

J is TRBJ2-3 and V is TRBV7-3; TRBD1 agrees at 10 bases. This CDR3 contains 14 residues. Trimming took 5 bases from V and 6 from J; bases not matched to a gene: 5. CDR1 and CDR2 (germline): SGHTA, FQGTGA. The CDR3 sequence is CASSRDRGADTQYF. The CDR3, as DNA: TGTGCCAGCAGCCGGGACAGGGGTGCGGATACGCAGTATTTT.

The chain is built from TRBV5-1 and TRBJ2-1; 7 bases line up with TRBD2. Looked up from germline, CDR1 is SGHRS and CDR2 is YFSETQ. The CDR3 spans 14 residues. V was clipped by 0 bases and J by 6 bases; unmatched bases: 3. The DNA for the CDR3 is TGCGCCAGCAGCTTGGTCGCGGGAGTCAATGAGCAGTTCTTC. It specifies CASSLVAGVNEQFF.

The V and J genes are TRBV7-3 and TRBJ2-1; TRBD2 aligns across 10 bases. The J segment lost 7 bases and the V segment lost 0 bases, leaving 6 bases of the junction unmatched. The length of the CDR3 is 16 residues. Germline CDR1 SGHTA, CDR2 FQGTGA. The CDR3, as DNA: TGTGCCAGCAGCTTAACGTTAGCGGGGGGCTGGAATGAGCAGTTCTTC. Its protein product is CASSLTLAGGWNEQFF.